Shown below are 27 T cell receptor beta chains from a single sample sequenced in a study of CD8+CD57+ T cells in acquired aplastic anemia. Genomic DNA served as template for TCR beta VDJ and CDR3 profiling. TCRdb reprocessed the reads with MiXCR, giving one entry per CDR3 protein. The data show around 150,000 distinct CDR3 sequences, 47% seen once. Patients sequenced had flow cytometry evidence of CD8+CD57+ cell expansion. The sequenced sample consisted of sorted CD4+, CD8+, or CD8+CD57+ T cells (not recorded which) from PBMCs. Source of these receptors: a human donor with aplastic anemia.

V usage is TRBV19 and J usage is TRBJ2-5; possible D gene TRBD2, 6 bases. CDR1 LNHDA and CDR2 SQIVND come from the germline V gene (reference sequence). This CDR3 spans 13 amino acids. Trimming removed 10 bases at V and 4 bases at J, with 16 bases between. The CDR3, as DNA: TGTGCCACAACCCGGAGGCGGGGAGAGACCCAGTACTTC. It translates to CATTRRRGETQYF.

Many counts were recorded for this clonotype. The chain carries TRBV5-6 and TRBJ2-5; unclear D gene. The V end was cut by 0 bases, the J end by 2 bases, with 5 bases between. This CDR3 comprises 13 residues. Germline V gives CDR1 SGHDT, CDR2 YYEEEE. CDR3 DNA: TGTGCCAGCAGCTTGGACTGGCAAGAGACCCAGTACTTC. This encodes CASSLDWQETQYF.

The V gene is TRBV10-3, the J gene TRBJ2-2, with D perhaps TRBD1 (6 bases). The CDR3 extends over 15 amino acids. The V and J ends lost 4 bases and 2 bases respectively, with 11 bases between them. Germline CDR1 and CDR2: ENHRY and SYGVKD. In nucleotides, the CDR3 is TGTGCCATCAGTGGCAGGACAGCAAACACCGGGGAGCTGTTTTTT. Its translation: CAISGRTANTGELFF.

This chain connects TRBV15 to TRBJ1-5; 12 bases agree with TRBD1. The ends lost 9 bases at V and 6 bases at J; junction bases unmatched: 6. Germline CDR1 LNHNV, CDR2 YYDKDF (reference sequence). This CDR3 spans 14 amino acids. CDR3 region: CATRGQGAGQPQHF. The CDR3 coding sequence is TGTGCCACAAGGGGACAGGGGGCCGGTCAGCCCCAGCATTTT.

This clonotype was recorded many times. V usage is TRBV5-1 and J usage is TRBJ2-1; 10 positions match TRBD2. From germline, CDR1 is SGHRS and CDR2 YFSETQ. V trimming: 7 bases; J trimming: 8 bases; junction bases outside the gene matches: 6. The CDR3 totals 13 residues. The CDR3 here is CASRSGRADEQFF. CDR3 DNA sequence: TGCGCCAGCCGAAGCGGGAGGGCCGATGAGCAGTTCTTC.

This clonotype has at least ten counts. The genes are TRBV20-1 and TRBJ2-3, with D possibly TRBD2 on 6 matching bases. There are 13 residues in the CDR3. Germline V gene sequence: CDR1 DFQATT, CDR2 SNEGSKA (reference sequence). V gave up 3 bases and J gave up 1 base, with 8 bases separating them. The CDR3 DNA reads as TGCAGTGCTAGGGGCGGGGGCACAGATACGCAGTATTTT. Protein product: CSARGGGTDTQYF.

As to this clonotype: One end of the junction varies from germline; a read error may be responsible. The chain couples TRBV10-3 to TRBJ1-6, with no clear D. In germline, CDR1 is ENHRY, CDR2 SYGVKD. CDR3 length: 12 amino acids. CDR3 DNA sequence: TGTGCCATCAGTGAGATGTGGTCACCCCCCCACTTT. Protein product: CAISEMWSPPHF.

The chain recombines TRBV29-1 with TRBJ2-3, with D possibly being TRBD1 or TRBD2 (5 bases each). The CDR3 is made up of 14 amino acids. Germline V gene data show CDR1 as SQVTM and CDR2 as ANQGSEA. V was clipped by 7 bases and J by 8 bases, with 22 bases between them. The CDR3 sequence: CSARGGGGGGTQYF. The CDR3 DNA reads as TGCAGCGCTAGGGGTGGGGGTGGTGGGGGTACGCAGTATTTT.

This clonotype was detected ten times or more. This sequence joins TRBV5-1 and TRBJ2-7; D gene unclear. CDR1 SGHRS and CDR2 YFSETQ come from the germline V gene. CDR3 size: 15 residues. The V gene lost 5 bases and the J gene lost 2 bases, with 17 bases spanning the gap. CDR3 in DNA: TGCGCCAGCAGTTCCCCCGGAGCCAATGCCTACGAGCAGTACTTC. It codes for CASSSPGANAYEQYF. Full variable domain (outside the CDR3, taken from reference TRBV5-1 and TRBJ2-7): KAGVTQTPRYLIKTRGQQVTLSCSPISGHRSVSWYQQTPGQGLQFLFEYFSETQRNKGNFPGRFSGRQFSNSRSEMNVSTLELGDSALYLCASSSPGANAYEQYFGPGTRLTVT.

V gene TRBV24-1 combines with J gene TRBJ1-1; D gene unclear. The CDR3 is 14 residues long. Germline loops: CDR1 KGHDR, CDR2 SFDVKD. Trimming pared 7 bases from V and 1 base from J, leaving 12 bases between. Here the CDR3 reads CATRSSLGNTEAFF. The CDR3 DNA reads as TGTGCCACCAGATCCTCTCTGGGGAACACTGAAGCTTTCTTT.

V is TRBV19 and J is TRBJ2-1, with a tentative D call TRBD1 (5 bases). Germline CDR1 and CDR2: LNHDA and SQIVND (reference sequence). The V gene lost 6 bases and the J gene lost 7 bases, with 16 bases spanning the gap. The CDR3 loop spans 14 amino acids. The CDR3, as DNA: TGTGCCAGTAGCACTCGTGGGGCAAGGAATGAGCAGTTCTTC. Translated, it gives CASSTRGARNEQFF.

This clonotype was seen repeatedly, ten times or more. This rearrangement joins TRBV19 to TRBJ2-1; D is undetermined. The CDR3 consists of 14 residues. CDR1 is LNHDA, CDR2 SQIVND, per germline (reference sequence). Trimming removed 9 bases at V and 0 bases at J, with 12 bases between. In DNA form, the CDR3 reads TGTGCCAGCCAGGCCCGGACCTCCTACAATGAGCAGTTCTTC. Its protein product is CASQARTSYNEQFF.

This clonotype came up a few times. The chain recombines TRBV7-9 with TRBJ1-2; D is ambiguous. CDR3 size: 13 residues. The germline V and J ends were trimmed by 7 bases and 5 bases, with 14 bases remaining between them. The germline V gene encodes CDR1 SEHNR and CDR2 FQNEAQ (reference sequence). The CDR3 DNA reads TGTGCCAGCACCCGGGCGGCGGATTATGGCTACACCTTC. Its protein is CASTRAADYGYTF.

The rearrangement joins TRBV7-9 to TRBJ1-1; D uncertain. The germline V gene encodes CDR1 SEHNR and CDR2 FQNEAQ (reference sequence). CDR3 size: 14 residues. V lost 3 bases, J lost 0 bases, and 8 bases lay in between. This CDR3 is CASSFPKLNTEAFF. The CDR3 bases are TGTGCCAGCAGCTTCCCTAAGCTGAACACTGAAGCTTTCTTT.

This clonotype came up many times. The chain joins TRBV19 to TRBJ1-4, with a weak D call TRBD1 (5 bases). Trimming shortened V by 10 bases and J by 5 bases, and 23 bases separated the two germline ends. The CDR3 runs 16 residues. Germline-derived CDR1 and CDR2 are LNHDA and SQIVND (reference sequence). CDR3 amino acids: CATNLVATKGNEKLFF. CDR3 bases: TGTGCCACCAACCTAGTCGCCACCAAGGGGAATGAAAAACTGTTTTTT.

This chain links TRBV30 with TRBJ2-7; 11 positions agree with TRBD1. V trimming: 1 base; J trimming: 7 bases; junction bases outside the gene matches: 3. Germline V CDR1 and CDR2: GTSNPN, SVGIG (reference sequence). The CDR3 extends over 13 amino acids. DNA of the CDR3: TGTGCCTGGAGTGGGACAGGGGGCGGGGAGCAGTACTTC. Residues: CAWSGTGGGEQYF. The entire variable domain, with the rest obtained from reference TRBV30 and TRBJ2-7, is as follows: SQTIHQWPATLVQPVGSPLSLECTVEGTSNPNLYWYRQAAGRGLQLLFYSVGIGQISSEVPQNLSASRPQDRQFILSSKKLLLSDSGFYLCAWSGTGGGEQYFGPGTRLTVT.

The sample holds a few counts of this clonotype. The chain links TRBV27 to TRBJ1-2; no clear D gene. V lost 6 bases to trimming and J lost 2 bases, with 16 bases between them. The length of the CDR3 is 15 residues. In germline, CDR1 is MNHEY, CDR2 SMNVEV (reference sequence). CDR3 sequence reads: CASRWDGRLNYGYTF. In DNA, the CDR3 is TGTGCCAGCAGGTGGGATGGGAGGCTAAACTATGGCTACACCTTC.

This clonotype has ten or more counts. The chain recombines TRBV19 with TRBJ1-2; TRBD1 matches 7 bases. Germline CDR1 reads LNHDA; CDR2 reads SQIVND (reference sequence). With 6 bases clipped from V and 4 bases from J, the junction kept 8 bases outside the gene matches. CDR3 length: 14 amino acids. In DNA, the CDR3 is TGTGCCAGTAGCGATCGACAGGGCGCCTATGGCTACACCTTC. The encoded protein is CASSDRQGAYGYTF.

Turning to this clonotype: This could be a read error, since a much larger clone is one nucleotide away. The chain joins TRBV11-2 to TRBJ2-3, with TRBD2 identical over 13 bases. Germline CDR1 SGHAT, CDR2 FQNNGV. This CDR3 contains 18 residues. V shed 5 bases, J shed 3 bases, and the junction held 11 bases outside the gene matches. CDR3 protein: CASSLPRTSGRRTDTQYF. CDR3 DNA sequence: TGTGCCAGCAGCCTCCCCAGGACTAGCGGGAGAAGAACAGATACGCAGTATTTT. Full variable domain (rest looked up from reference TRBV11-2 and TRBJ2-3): EAGVAQSPRYKIIEKRQSVAFWCNPISGHATLYWYQQILGQGPKLLIQFQNNGVVDDSQLPKDRFSAERLKGVDSTLKIQPAKLEDSAVYLCASSLPRTSGRRTDTQYFGPGTRLTVL.

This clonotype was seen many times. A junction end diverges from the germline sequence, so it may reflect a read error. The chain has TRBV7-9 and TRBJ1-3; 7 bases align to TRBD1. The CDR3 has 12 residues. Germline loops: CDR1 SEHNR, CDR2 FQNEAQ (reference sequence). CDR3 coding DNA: TGCAGGGGGTCTTCCTCTGGAAACACCATATATTTT. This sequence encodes CRGSSSGNTIYF. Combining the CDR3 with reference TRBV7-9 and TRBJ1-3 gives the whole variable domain DTGVSQNPRHKITKRGQNVTFRCDPISEHNRLYWYRQTLGQGPEFLTYFQNEAQLEKSRLLSDRFSAERPKGSFSTLEIQRTEQGDSAMYLCRGSSSGNTIYFGEGSWLTVV.

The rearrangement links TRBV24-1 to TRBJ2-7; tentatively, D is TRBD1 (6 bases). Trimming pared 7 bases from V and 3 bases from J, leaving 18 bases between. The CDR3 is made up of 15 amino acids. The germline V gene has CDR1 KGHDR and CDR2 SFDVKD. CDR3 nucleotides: TGTGCCACCAGCCTCCGGGACACCCTCCTCTACGAGCAGTACTTC. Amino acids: CATSLRDTLLYEQYF.

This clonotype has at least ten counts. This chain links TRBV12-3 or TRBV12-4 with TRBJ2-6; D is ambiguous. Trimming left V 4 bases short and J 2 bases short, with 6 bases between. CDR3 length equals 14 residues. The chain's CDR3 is CASSYDAGANVLTF. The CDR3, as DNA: TGTGCCAGCAGTTATGATGCTGGGGCCAACGTCCTGACTTTC.

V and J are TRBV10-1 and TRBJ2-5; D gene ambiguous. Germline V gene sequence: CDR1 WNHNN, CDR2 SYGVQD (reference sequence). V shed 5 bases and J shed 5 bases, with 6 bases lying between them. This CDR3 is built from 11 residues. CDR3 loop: CASSPVETQYF. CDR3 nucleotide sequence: TGCGCCAGCAGTCCAGTGGAGACCCAGTACTTC.

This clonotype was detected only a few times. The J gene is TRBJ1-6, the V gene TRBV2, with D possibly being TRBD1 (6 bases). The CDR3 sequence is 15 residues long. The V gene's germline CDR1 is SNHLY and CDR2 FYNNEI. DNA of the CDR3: TGTGCTTGTAGATCGAAAGGACAGCAGAATTCACCCCTCCACTTT. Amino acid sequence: CACRSKGQQNSPLHF.

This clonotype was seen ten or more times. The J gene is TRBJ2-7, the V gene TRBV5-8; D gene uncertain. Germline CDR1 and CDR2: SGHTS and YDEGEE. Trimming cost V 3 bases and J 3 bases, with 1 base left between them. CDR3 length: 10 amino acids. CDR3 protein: CASSYYEQYF. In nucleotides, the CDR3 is TGTGCCAGCAGCTACTACGAGCAGTACTTC.

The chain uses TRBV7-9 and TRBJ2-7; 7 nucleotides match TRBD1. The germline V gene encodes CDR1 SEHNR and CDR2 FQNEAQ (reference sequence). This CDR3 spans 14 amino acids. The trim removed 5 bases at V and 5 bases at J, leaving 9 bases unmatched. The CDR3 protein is CASSATGFLDEQYF. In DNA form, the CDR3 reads TGTGCCAGCAGCGCGACAGGGTTTTTAGACGAGCAGTACTTC.

The CDR3 protein is CASGGQGRDTEAFF. Here the CDR3 DNA reads TGCGCCAGCGGTGGTCAGGGGAGGGATACTGAAGCTTTCTTT. The V and J genes are TRBV10-1 and TRBJ1-1; D is perhaps TRBD1 (6 bases). Trimming shortened V by 8 bases and J by 5 bases, and 18 bases separated the two germline ends. The CDR3 extends over 14 amino acids. Germline lookup yields CDR1 WNHNN and CDR2 SYGVQD (reference sequence).